This paragraph reports one T cell receptor (beta chain). A second PCR, run for about 7 to 11 cycles, used a sample-barcoded 5' primer plus a J-beta primer mix. TCRdb redid the calling of the 5' RACE reads with MiXCR, one entry per CDR3 protein. The sample consists of 1.5 million to 2 million distinct CDR3 sequences, 28% of them appearing once. This record belongs to a study of blood T cells in healthy people across ages. The sample consisted of blood. The sequence was collected from a woman under 40 in good health.

As DNA, the CDR3 is TGTGCCAGCAGCCCCACCACGCCGCAGTCCCAGTACTTC. Amino acid sequence: CASSPTTPQSQYF. The chain recombines TRBV7-3 with TRBJ2-5; D is uncertain. V was cut by 5 bases and J by 9 bases, with 16 bases left in between. Looked up from germline, CDR1 is SGHTA and CDR2 is FQGTGA. The CDR3 sequence is 13 residues long. The full variable domain, its missing parts supplied by reference TRBV7-3 and TRBJ2-5, is GAGVSQTPSNKVTEKGKYVELRCDPISGHTALYWYRQSLGQGPEFLIYFQGTGAADDSGLPNDRFFAVRPEGSVSTLKIQRTERGDSAVYLCASSPTTPQSQYFGPGTRLLVL.